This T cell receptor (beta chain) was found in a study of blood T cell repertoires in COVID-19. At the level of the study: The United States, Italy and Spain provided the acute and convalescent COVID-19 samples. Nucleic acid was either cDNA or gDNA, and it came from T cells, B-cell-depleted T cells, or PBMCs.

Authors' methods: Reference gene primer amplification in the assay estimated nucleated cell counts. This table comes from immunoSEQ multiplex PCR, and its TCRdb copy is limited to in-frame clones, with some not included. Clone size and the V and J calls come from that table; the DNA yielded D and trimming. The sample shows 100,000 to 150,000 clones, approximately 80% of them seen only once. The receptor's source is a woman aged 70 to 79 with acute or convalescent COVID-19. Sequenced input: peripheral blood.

In DNA form, the CDR3 reads TGCGCCAGCAGTCAGCTCCCGACAAGGACAACTGAAGCTTTCTTT. It specifies CASSQLPTRTTEAFF. This chain connects TRBV4-1 to TRBJ1-1, with D possibly being TRBD1 (5 bases). Trimming took off 6 bases at V and 5 bases at J, with 19 bases between the two ends. The CDR3 totals 15 residues. The germline gives CDR1 MGHRA, CDR2 YSYEKL.